What follows describes a single T cell receptor (beta chain). Its antigen remains unidentified. RNA was extracted from bulk tissue without any cell sorting. Distant lung tissue was collected more than 3 cm away from the tumor edge. TCRbeta libraries were built with three rounds of nested PCR, modified from ARM-PCR. TCRdb processed the multiplex PCR reads anew with MiXCR; each CDR3 protein has one entry. Of around 57,000 distinct CDR3 sequences listed, roughly two thirds were seen once; the top ten hold under 35%. This specimen comes from a study of tumor and adjacent non-tumor tissue in lung cancer. General study findings and limits: Normal lung showed higher cumulative top 100 clone frequency than tumor. Tumor tissue had significantly higher TCR diversity than normal lung.

The germline CDR1 and CDR2 sequences are SEHNR and FQNEAQ (reference sequence). The CDR3 totals 14 residues. V was cut by 10 bases and J by 7 bases, with 23 bases left in between. The gene calls are TRBV7-9 and TRBJ2-7, with D perhaps TRBD2 (6 bases). The sample consisted of distant non-tumor lung tissue. This receptor was identified in a man between 65 and 85 years old with non-small cell lung cancer. This CDR3 is CATMGVSGLGEQYF. Written as DNA, the CDR3 is TGTGCCACCATGGGGGTGAGCGGGCTAGGGGAGCAGTACTTC. The full variable domain, with the rest looked up from reference TRBV7-9 and TRBJ2-7, is DTGVSQNPRHKITKRGQNVTFRCDPISEHNRLYWYRQTLGQGPEFLTYFQNEAQLEKSRLLSDRFSAERPKGSFSTLEIQRTEQGDSAMYLCATMGVSGLGEQYFGPGTRLTVT.